The sequence of this TCR beta chain was determined in a study of blood T cell repertoires in COVID-19. Whole-study context: Collection of acute and convalescent COVID-19 samples took place in the United States, Italy and Spain.

Per the original data handling: Scientists estimated how many nucleated cells there were by amplifying reference gene primers. Only in-frame clones appear in the TCRdb table, and some are missing; sequencing was by immunoSEQ multiplex PCR. For V, J and clone size, that table is used; D and trimming come from the DNA. The sample shows under 100,000 clones, around nine tenths of them seen only once. The CDR3 covers 15 residues. Trimming at V came to 3 bases and at J to 3 bases, leaving 2 bases not matched to a gene. Germline assignment: CDR1 SNHLY and CDR2 FYNNEI. Enrolment of Seattle patients took place during active infection, and they were followed longitudinally.

The sequencing sample was made of peripheral blood. The receptor comes from a man in his 60s with COVID-19, enrolled during active disease. J is TRBJ2-3 and V is TRBV2; 11 positions agree with TRBD2. CDR3 bases: TGTGCCAGCAGTGATCGACTAGCGGGAACAGATACGCAGTATTTT. Translation: CASSDRLAGTDTQYF.